Shown below are 3 T cell receptor beta chains from a single sample sequenced in a study of human T cells and chemical hapten exposure. Documented time point: pre-sensitization, week 0. The treatment was: therapeutic diphenylcyclopropenone sensitization with weekly scalp DPC. TCRdb re-called the RACE reads with MiXCR, one entry per CDR3 protein. The data contain 300,000 to 450,000 distinct CDR3 sequences, roughly 5% of them singletons. The starting material was whole blood, obtained in connection with sensitization to the hapten diphenylcyclopropenone (DPC). The receptors shown here come from a woman aged 45 to 65 with alopecia areata. Some clones in this sample may be carry-over from other donors' samples.

Ten or more counts support this clonotype. This sequence joins TRBV5-1 and TRBJ2-3; TRBD2 matches 12 bases. Losses at the gene ends were 0 bases for V and 8 bases for J; bases not matched to a gene: 7. The V gene's germline CDR1 is SGHRS and CDR2 YFSETQ. This CDR3 contains 16 residues. CDR3 DNA: TGCGCCAGCAGCTTGGGACTAGCGGGAGAACCGGCTACGCAGTATTTT. Translation: CASSLGLAGEPATQYF.

The chain couples TRBV6-2 or TRBV6-3 to TRBJ2-7; TRBD2 matches at 7 bases. The germline V gene has CDR1 MNHEY and CDR2 SVGEGT. This CDR3 has 15 amino acids. V was pared by 0 bases and J by 2 bases, with 4 bases of the junction left unmatched. The DNA for the CDR3 is TGTGCCAGCAGTTACTCGAGGGACTACACCTACGAGCAGTACTTC. Encoded protein: CASSYSRDYTYEQYF.

This clonotype was seen repeatedly, ten times or more. The chain joins TRBV28 to TRBJ2-5; tentative D call: TRBD1 (6 bases). The germline V gene encodes CDR1 MDHEN and CDR2 SYDVKM. Deletions cut 10 bases from V and 6 bases from J, with 18 bases between. This CDR3 spans 13 amino acids. The CDR3, as DNA: TGTGCCATCAACATACAGGGCGGTCAGACCCAGTACTTC. Translated: CAINIQGGQTQYF.